These T cell receptor beta chains were read from a single sample in a study of cytomegalovirus exposure and HLA in healthy donors. TCRdb's copy holds only in-frame clones and misses some; the assay was immunoSEQ multiplex PCR. The sample yields over 100,000 clones, roughly 70% seen once. The sequenced sample was PBMCs. The source is a woman in her seventies in good health and CMV-seropositive. Each CDR3 is given with its conserved first and last residue. D genes are given only for firm matches. Only some rows state a clone size, as once, few, many or a class for expanded clones.

-	TRBJ2-6	TRBV30	-	TGTGCCTGGAGGGCAGGGGTTAGTGGGGCCAACGTCCTGACTTTC	CAWRAGVSGANVLTF
TRBD2	TRBJ2-7	TRBV10-2	-	TGCGCCAGCAGTAGGACTAGCGGGGGGGACCCCCCCTACGAGCAGTACTTC	CASSRTSGGDPPYEQYF
-	TRBJ1-4	TRBV29-1	-	TGCAGCGTCCCCGGGGAGGGAACTAATGAAAAACTGTTTTTT	CSVPGEGTNEKLFF
-	TRBJ1-3	TRBV4-1	-	TGCGCCAGCAGCCAGGGGGGACGGTCGCAATCTGGAAACACCATATATTTT	CASSQGGRSQSGNTIYF
TRBD1	TRBJ1-1	TRBV19	-	TGTGCCAGTAGTAGGACCGGGACAGGGGGTTCCATGAACACTGAAGCTTTCTTT	CASSRTGTGGSMNTEAFF
TRBD2	TRBJ2-1	TRBV19	-	TGTGCCAGTAGGCCTAGCGGGGGGCTCTATGATGAGCAGTTCTTC	CASRPSGGLYDEQFF
TRBD1	TRBJ1-1	TRBV19	-	TGTGCCAGTAGCCGACAGGGGAACACTGAAGCTTTCTTT	CASSRQGNTEAFF
-	TRBJ1-2	TRBV6-4	-	TGTGCCAGCAGTGACTCGGGGGCTGCGGGAGTAGGGGGCTACACCTTC	CASSDSGAAGVGGYTF
-	TRBJ2-1	TRBV9	-	TGTGCCAGCAGCGCCCGACAGATGAGCTCCTACAATGAGCAGTTCTTC	CASSARQMSSYNEQFF
-	TRBJ1-2	TRBV6-6	-	TGTGCCATCTCACTCGGGGTCCTAAAGGACTATGGCTACACCTTC	CAISLGVLKDYGYTF
TRBD1	TRBJ2-5	TRBV7-2	-	TGTGCCAGCAGCTCCCGGACAGGGGGCGGAGAGACCCAGTACTTC	CASSSRTGGGETQYF
TRBD2	TRBJ2-1	TRBV9	-	TGTGCCAGCAGCGGCGGGACTAGCGTCTCTGAGCAGTTCTTC	CASSGGTSVSEQFF
-	TRBJ1-2	TRBV18	-	TGTGCCAGCTCGCTCGGTCAGGGAAACTATGGCTACACCTTC	CASSLGQGNYGYTF
TRBD1	TRBJ1-5	TRBV6-5	-	TGTGCCAGCAGCCGGGGACAGGGGAATCAGCCCCAGCATTTT	CASSRGQGNQPQHF
-	TRBJ1-5	TRBV2	-	TGTGCCAGCAGTGAAGACGGGTTAAGCAATCAGCCCCAGCATTTT	CASSEDGLSNQPQHF
TRBD1	TRBJ1-1	TRBV11-2	-	TGTGCCAGCAGCCGGGGACAGGGGACTGAAGCTTTCTTT	CASSRGQGTEAFF
TRBD2	TRBJ2-3	TRBV9	-	TGTGCCAGCAGCGAGGGACTAGCGGGGGATACGCAGTATTTT	CASSEGLAGDTQYF
TRBD1	TRBJ1-1	TRBV6-5	-	TGTGCCAGCAGTTACGAGGGACAGGGGGCTTCAGAAGCTTTCTTT	CASSYEGQGASEAFF
-	TRBJ1-5	TRBV6-5	-	TGTGCCAGCAGCCCTGACAGGACATCCGGCCAGCCCCAGCATTTT	CASSPDRTSGQPQHF
TRBD2	TRBJ2-7	TRBV19	-	TGTGCCAGTAGTATATCCGGCGGGGGGGCGGGAGAGCAGTACTTC	CASSISGGGAGEQYF
-	TRBJ1-3	TRBV10-1	-	TGCGCCAGCACTCCGGGGACAACTGGAAACACCATATATTTT	CASTPGTTGNTIYF
TRBD1	TRBJ2-3	TRBV29-1	-	TGCAGCCTGTTCAGGGGGAGCACAGATACGCAGTATTTT	CSLFRGSTDTQYF
TRBD1	TRBJ2-3	TRBV6-5	-	TGTGCCAGCAGTTGGGGGACAGGGGGTGCAGATACGCAGTATTTT	CASSWGTGGADTQYF
-	TRBJ1-5	TRBV2	-	TGTGCCAGCAGTGGAGGCAGTATCACCGGCAATCAGCCCCAGCATTTT	CASSGGSITGNQPQHF
-	TRBJ1-1	TRBV7-9	-	TGTGCCAGCAGCCCCGGGACTTACACTGAAGCTTTCTTT	CASSPGTYTEAFF
-	TRBJ2-5	TRBV7-2	-	TGTGCCAGCAGCCAAACAGGGAATAAGAGAGAGACCCAGTACTTC	CASSQTGNKRETQYF
-	TRBJ2-2	TRBV7-8	few	TGTGCCAGCAGCTTAGCGTCGGGTTTGACCGGGGAGCTGTTTTTT	CASSLASGLTGELFF
-	TRBJ1-2	TRBV19	-	TGTGCCAGTAGTCTGACAGGTTATGGCTACACCTTC	CASSLTGYGYTF
TRBD1	TRBJ2-7	TRBV6-5	few	TGTGCCAGCAGTACCTCCGGGACAGGATTCTACGAGCAGTACTTC	CASSTSGTGFYEQYF
TRBD1	TRBJ1-1	TRBV18	-	TGTGCCAGCTCACGGGGACAGGGACTGAACACTGAAGCTTTCTTT	CASSRGQGLNTEAFF
TRBD1	TRBJ2-7	TRBV6-5	-	TGTGCCAGCAGACCCCGGACAGGGTGGGTAGGGGAGCAGTACTTC	CASRPRTGWVGEQYF
TRBD1	TRBJ1-2	TRBV23-1	-	TGCGCCAGCAGTCAATCGGACAGGCCCTATGGCTACACCTTC	CASSQSDRPYGYTF
-	TRBJ2-1	TRBV7-2	-	TGTGCCAGCAGCTCCCGGGTCTTTTCTTCCTACAATGAGCAGTTCTTC	CASSSRVFSSYNEQFF
-	TRBJ2-1	TRBV11-2	-	TGTGCCAGCAGCTCTCAGGGGCTACTATACAATGAGCAGTTCTTC	CASSSQGLLYNEQFF
TRBD1	TRBJ2-2	TRBV2	-	TGTGCCAGCAGACAACAGGGGACCGGGGAGCTGTTTTTT	CASRQQGTGELFF
-	TRBJ1-1	TRBV5-5	-	TGTGCCAGCAGCTTTTCTGTATCGAACACTGAAGCTTTCTTT	CASSFSVSNTEAFF
-	TRBJ1-1	TRBV6-5	-	TGTGCCAGCAGTTACTGGAAGATACAGGTCCCAACTGAAGCTTTCTTT	CASSYWKIQVPTEAFF
TRBD1	TRBJ1-1	TRBV30	-	TGTGCCTGGACCAGGGGGCTCACTGAAGCTTTCTTT	CAWTRGLTEAFF
TRBD2	TRBJ2-7	TRBV7-9	-	TGTGCCAGCAGCCCTAGCGGGGGGGTTGGGGTCTACGAGCAGTACTTC	CASSPSGGVGVYEQYF
TRBD2	TRBJ2-7	TRBV7-6	few	TGTGCCAGCAGTTCCCCCGGGAGGGGGAGAACCTACGAGCAGTACTTC	CASSSPGRGRTYEQYF
TRBD1	TRBJ2-3	TRBV4-2	few	TGTGCCAGCAGCCAAGGCCCGGGACAGAGCACAGATACGCAGTATTTT	CASSQGPGQSTDTQYF
TRBD1	TRBJ2-2	TRBV11-2	once	TGTGCCAGCAGCTCGGACAGGGTTGCCGGGGAGCTGTTTTTT	CASSSDRVAGELFF
-	TRBJ2-7	TRBV21-1	-	TGTGCCAGCAGGAGGGGGTCCCCACTTTACTACGAGCAGTACTTC	CASRRGSPLYYEQYF
TRBD1	TRBJ1-1	TRBV4-2	-	TGTGCCAGCAGCCATGACAGGGTGGGAACTGAAGCTTTCTTT	CASSHDRVGTEAFF
-	TRBJ2-2	TRBV7-9	-	TGTGCCAGCAGTTCAAGCCCCGGGGAGCTGTTTTTT	CASSSSPGELFF
-	TRBJ1-1	TRBV4-1	-	TGCGCCAGCAGTTACAGTTCGAACACTGAAGCTTTCTTT	CASSYSSNTEAFF
-	TRBJ1-6	TRBV5-1	few	TGCGCCAGCAGCCCCCTGGGGACTCTTAATTCACCCCTCCACTTT	CASSPLGTLNSPLHF
-	TRBJ2-1	TRBV7-9	-	TGTGCCAGCAGCTTAGGCCCCCCCGCTTTATCGAGCTCCTACAATGAGCAGTTCTTC	CASSLGPPALSSSYNEQFF
-	TRBJ2-1	TRBV7-7	-	TGTGCCAGCAGCTTGAGCGGATACAATGAGCAGTTCTTC	CASSLSGYNEQFF
-	TRBJ2-7	TRBV7-6	-	TGTGCCAGCAGCTTAGCGGGGGCAGGGGGGTTCTCCTACGAGCAGTACTTC	CASSLAGAGGFSYEQYF
-	TRBJ1-1	TRBV30	-	TGTGCCTGGAGTGTGGAGGGGTGGACTGAAGCTTTCTTT	CAWSVEGWTEAFF
TRBD1	TRBJ1-2	TRBV5-4	-	TGTGCCAGCAGCTCGGGACAGGGAATCCATGGCTACACCTTC	CASSSGQGIHGYTF
TRBD1	TRBJ1-4	TRBV30	-	TGTGCCTGGAGTGGCCCAGGGGGCCTGAGTTGGTCAACTAATGAAAAACTGTTTTTT	CAWSGPGGLSWSTNEKLFF